Listed below are T cell receptor beta chains from one sample, sequenced in a study of early T cells in non-severe SARS-CoV-2 infection. MiXCR, applied by TCRdb to the 5' RACE reads, yields one record per CDR3 protein. The sample has 55,000 to 70,000 distinct CDR3 sequences, around 6% seen once. Sequencing was performed on whole blood. The receptors come from an adult who was a healthcare worker with PCR-confirmed SARS-CoV-2 infection or an uninfected control (not recorded which). CDR3s include the opening cysteine and the closing phenylalanine or tryptophan. A D gene is named only where the DNA matches it firmly. Some rows mark clone size as missing; the rest say once, few, many or name a class of expanded clone.

CDR3aa: CASSQEGLDSNSNQPQHF
CDR3nt: TGCGCCAGCAGCCAAGAAGGCCTGGACAGTAATAGCAATCAGCCCCAGCATTTT
v_gene: TRBV4-1
j_gene: TRBJ1-5
abundance: many
d_gene: NA
len: 18

CDR3aa: CASSVTGETQYF
CDR3nt: TGTGCCAGCAGCGTAACGGGGGAGACCCAGTACTTC
v_gene: TRBV9
j_gene: TRBJ2-5
abundance: few
d_gene: NA
len: 12

CDR3aa: CASSFGSREFTEAFF
CDR3nt: TGTGCCAGCAGCTTTGGATCGAGGGAGTTCACTGAAGCTTTCTTT
v_gene: TRBV13
j_gene: TRBJ1-1
abundance: many
d_gene: NA
len: 15

CDR3aa: CASSQVRTGGTEAFF
CDR3nt: TGTGCCAGCAGCCAAGTCCGGACAGGGGGCACTGAAGCTTTCTTT
v_gene: TRBV4-2
j_gene: TRBJ1-1
abundance: many
d_gene: TRBD1
len: 15

CDR3aa: CASSPRGGGNSNQPQHF
CDR3nt: TGTGCCAGCAGTCCCCGTGGAGGGGGGAATAGCAATCAGCCCCAGCATTTT
v_gene: TRBV6-5
j_gene: TRBJ1-5
abundance: few
d_gene: NA
len: 17

CDR3aa: CASSPRVPPGENSPLHF
CDR3nt: TGTGCCAGCTCACCAAGGGTTCCCCCGGGGGAAAATTCACCCCTCCACTTT
v_gene: TRBV18
j_gene: TRBJ1-6
abundance: many
d_gene: NA
len: 17

CDR3aa: CASSIWSLAGGKTGELFF
CDR3nt: TGTGCCAGTAGTATATGGAGTCTAGCGGGAGGCAAAACCGGGGAGCTGTTTTTT
v_gene: TRBV19
j_gene: TRBJ2-2
abundance: NA
d_gene: TRBD2
len: 18

CDR3aa: CSAIRSLSDTQYF
CDR3nt: TGCAGTGCTATTAGGTCCTTATCGGATACGCAGTATTTT
v_gene: TRBV20-1
j_gene: TRBJ2-3
abundance: many
d_gene: NA
len: 13

CDR3aa: CASSQDYHSQFF
CDR3nt: TGTGCCAGCAGCCAGGACTACCATTCCCAGTTCTTC
v_gene: TRBV7-2
j_gene: TRBJ2-1
abundance: medium-sized
d_gene: NA
len: 12

CDR3aa: CSARTGTGSNSNQPQHF
CDR3nt: TGCAGTGCTAGGACCGGGACAGGGAGTAATAGCAATCAGCCCCAGCATTTT
v_gene: TRBV20-1
j_gene: TRBJ1-5
abundance: many
d_gene: TRBD1
len: 17

CDR3aa: CASSSRGGVYGYTF
CDR3nt: TGTGCCAGCAGCTCCCGGGGGGGAGTCTATGGCTACACCTTC
v_gene: TRBV5-4
j_gene: TRBJ1-2
abundance: many
d_gene: NA
len: 14

CDR3aa: CASSVGQILNEQFF
CDR3nt: TGTGCCAGCAGCGTAGGACAAATATTAAATGAGCAGTTCTTC
v_gene: TRBV9
j_gene: TRBJ2-1
abundance: many
d_gene: NA
len: 14

CDR3aa: CAAGGSFGYTF
CDR3nt: TGTGCCGCAGGAGGAAGCTTTGGCTACACCTTC
v_gene: TRBV24-1
j_gene: TRBJ1-2
abundance: NA
d_gene: NA
len: 11

CDR3aa: CSVSSGGLSYEQYF
CDR3nt: TGCAGCGTTTCTAGCGGGGGCCTCTCCTACGAGCAGTACTTC
v_gene: TRBV29-1
j_gene: TRBJ2-7
abundance: many
d_gene: TRBD2
len: 14

CDR3aa: CASTSSTTDNSPLHF
CDR3nt: TGTGCCAGCACATCCTCGACAACTGATAATTCACCCCTCCACTTT
v_gene: TRBV9
j_gene: TRBJ1-6
abundance: few
d_gene: NA
len: 15

CDR3aa: CASSLAGSPGEQFF
CDR3nt: TGTGCCAGCAGCTTAGCGGGATCTCCGGGTGAGCAGTTCTTC
v_gene: TRBV7-7
j_gene: TRBJ2-1
abundance: many
d_gene: NA
len: 14

CDR3aa: CASSAVTGASYEQYF
CDR3nt: TGTGCCAGCAGTGCGGTGACAGGGGCATCCTACGAGCAGTACTTC
v_gene: TRBV2
j_gene: TRBJ2-7
abundance: few
d_gene: TRBD1
len: 15

CDR3aa: CASSLGPNEQFF
CDR3nt: TGTGCCAGCAGTTTGGGACCCAATGAGCAGTTCTTC
v_gene: TRBV12-3/TRBV12-4
j_gene: TRBJ2-1
abundance: many
d_gene: NA
len: 12

CDR3aa: CASSRTDTQYF
CDR3nt: TGTGCCAGCAGCCGCACAGATACGCAGTATTTT
v_gene: TRBV12-3/TRBV12-4
j_gene: TRBJ2-3
abundance: many
d_gene: NA
len: 11

CDR3aa: CASSQNSVVNTEAFF
CDR3nt: TGTGCCAGCAGCCAAAACAGTGTAGTGAACACTGAAGCTTTCTTT
v_gene: TRBV3-1
j_gene: TRBJ1-1
abundance: few
d_gene: NA
len: 15

CDR3aa: CASSLRTSGGVSTDTQYF
CDR3nt: TGTGCCAGCAGTTTAAGGACTAGCGGGGGGGTGAGCACAGATACGCAGTATTTT
v_gene: TRBV27
j_gene: TRBJ2-3
abundance: NA
d_gene: TRBD2
len: 18

CDR3aa: CASRGNEQYF
CDR3nt: TGCGCCAGCAGAGGGAACGAGCAGTACTTC
v_gene: TRBV5-1
j_gene: TRBJ2-7
abundance: few
d_gene: NA
len: 10

CDR3aa: CSALPLMTGHNSPLHF
CDR3nt: TGCAGTGCTCTCCCGCTCATGACGGGCCATAATTCACCCCTCCACTTT
v_gene: TRBV20-1
j_gene: TRBJ1-6
abundance: NA
d_gene: NA
len: 16

CDR3aa: CASSQISGRIYNEQFF
CDR3nt: TGTGCCAGCAGCCAAATCAGCGGGAGAATCTACAATGAGCAGTTCTTC
v_gene: TRBV3-1
j_gene: TRBJ2-1
abundance: NA
d_gene: TRBD2
len: 16

CDR3aa: CSVETSGGREQYF
CDR3nt: TGCAGCGTTGAAACTAGCGGGGGCCGGGAGCAGTACTTC
v_gene: TRBV29-1
j_gene: TRBJ2-7
abundance: many
d_gene: TRBD2
len: 13

CDR3aa: CASTLGYAEKLFF
CDR3nt: TGTGCCAGCACCCTGGGGTATGCTGAAAAACTGTTTTTT
v_gene: TRBV7-9
j_gene: TRBJ1-4
abundance: many
d_gene: NA
len: 13

CDR3aa: CASRGASEIGELFF
CDR3nt: TGTGCCAGCCGGGGGGCTAGCGAGATCGGGGAGCTGTTTTTT
v_gene: TRBV6-5
j_gene: TRBJ2-2
abundance: many
d_gene: NA
len: 14

CDR3aa: CASSIRGQGAISSYNEQFF
CDR3nt: TGTGCCAGTAGTATCCGAGGACAGGGGGCGATAAGCTCCTACAATGAGCAGTTCTTC
v_gene: TRBV19
j_gene: TRBJ2-1
abundance: many
d_gene: TRBD1
len: 19

CDR3aa: CASSYSLGPNTEAFF
CDR3nt: TGTGCCAGCAGTTACAGTCTGGGGCCGAACACTGAAGCTTTCTTT
v_gene: TRBV6-6
j_gene: TRBJ1-1
abundance: many
d_gene: NA
len: 15

CDR3aa: CSASAPAENEQFF
CDR3nt: TGCAGTGCTAGCGCACCTGCCGAGAATGAGCAGTTCTTC
v_gene: TRBV20-1
j_gene: TRBJ2-1
abundance: many
d_gene: NA
len: 13

CDR3aa: CASSVQPQHF
CDR3nt: TGTGCCAGCAGTGTTCAGCCCCAGCATTTT
v_gene: TRBV6-1
j_gene: TRBJ1-5
abundance: few
d_gene: NA
len: 10

CDR3aa: CASRTGLTTDTQYF
CDR3nt: TGCGCCAGCAGAACGGGACTCACCACAGATACGCAGTATTTT
v_gene: TRBV5-1
j_gene: TRBJ2-3
abundance: NA
d_gene: NA
len: 14

CDR3aa: CSGHPEAFF
CDR3nt: TGCAGCGGACACCCGGAAGCTTTCTTT
v_gene: TRBV29-1
j_gene: TRBJ1-1
abundance: NA
d_gene: NA
len: 9

CDR3aa: CASSAGTANYGYTF
CDR3nt: TGTGCCAGCAGTGCCGGGACAGCTAACTATGGCTACACCTTC
v_gene: TRBV6-1
j_gene: TRBJ1-2
abundance: few
d_gene: TRBD1
len: 14

CDR3aa: CSVGQANSNQPQHF
CDR3nt: TGCAGCGTTGGGCAGGCAAATAGCAATCAGCCCCAGCATTTT
v_gene: TRBV29-1
j_gene: TRBJ1-5
abundance: many
d_gene: NA
len: 14

CDR3aa: CASSLGIGTGELFF
CDR3nt: TGCGCCAGCAGCTTGGGGATTGGGACCGGGGAGCTGTTTTTT
v_gene: TRBV5-1
j_gene: TRBJ2-2
abundance: NA
d_gene: NA
len: 14

CDR3aa: CASSPSGAHNSPLHF
CDR3nt: TGTGCCAGCAGCCCTTCCGGGGCACACAATTCACCCCTCCACTTT
v_gene: TRBV7-9
j_gene: TRBJ1-6
abundance: many
d_gene: NA
len: 15

CDR3aa: CASSEQGRKDYGYTF
CDR3nt: TGTGCCAGCAGTGAACAGGGCAGGAAAGACTATGGCTACACCTTC
v_gene: TRBV7-8
j_gene: TRBJ1-2
abundance: few
d_gene: NA
len: 15

CDR3aa: CASSPGTGRNNEQFF
CDR3nt: TGTGCTAGCAGCCCAGGGACAGGGAGAAACAATGAGCAGTTCTTC
v_gene: TRBV7-7
j_gene: TRBJ2-1
abundance: few
d_gene: TRBD1
len: 15

CDR3aa: CSVSGTLLTDTQYF
CDR3nt: TGCAGCGTCTCCGGGACTCTCCTTACAGATACGCAGTATTTT
v_gene: TRBV29-1
j_gene: TRBJ2-3
abundance: many
d_gene: NA
len: 14

CDR3aa: CASSPDGDSYEQYF
CDR3nt: TGCGCCAGCAGCCCGGACGGAGATTCCTACGAGCAGTACTTC
v_gene: TRBV5-1
j_gene: TRBJ2-7
abundance: NA
d_gene: NA
len: 14

CDR3aa: CASSPGLLSYEQYF
CDR3nt: TGTGCCAGCTCACCAGGGCTGCTCTCCTACGAGCAGTACTTC
v_gene: TRBV18
j_gene: TRBJ2-7
abundance: many
d_gene: NA
len: 14

CDR3aa: CASSIRQGGNEQYF
CDR3nt: TGCGCCAGCAGCATCCGACAGGGGGGCAACGAGCAGTACTTC
v_gene: TRBV5-1
j_gene: TRBJ2-7
abundance: NA
d_gene: TRBD1
len: 14

CDR3aa: CASSYREGTDTQYF
CDR3nt: TGTGCCAGCAGTTACCGAGAAGGGACAGATACGCAGTATTTT
v_gene: TRBV6-2/TRBV6-3
j_gene: TRBJ2-3
abundance: NA
d_gene: NA
len: 14

CDR3aa: CAIRVPGTGGGETQYF
CDR3nt: TGTGCCATCAGGGTTCCCGGGACAGGTGGCGGAGAGACCCAGTACTTC
v_gene: TRBV10-3
j_gene: TRBJ2-5
abundance: many
d_gene: TRBD1
len: 16

CDR3aa: CASSSYLYPEAFF
CDR3nt: TGTGCCAGCAGTTCGTACCTTTACCCTGAAGCTTTCTTT
v_gene: TRBV6-6
j_gene: TRBJ1-1
abundance: many
d_gene: NA
len: 13